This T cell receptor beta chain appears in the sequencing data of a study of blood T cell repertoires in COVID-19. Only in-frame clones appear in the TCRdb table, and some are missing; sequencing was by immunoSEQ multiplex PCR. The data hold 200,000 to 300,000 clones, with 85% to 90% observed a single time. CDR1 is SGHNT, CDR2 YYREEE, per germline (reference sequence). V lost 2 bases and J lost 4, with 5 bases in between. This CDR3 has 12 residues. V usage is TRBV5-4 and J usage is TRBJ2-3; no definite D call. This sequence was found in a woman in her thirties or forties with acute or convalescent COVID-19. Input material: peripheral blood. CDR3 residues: CASSFISDTQYF. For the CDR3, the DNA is TGTGCCAGCAGCTTTATTTCAGATACGCAGTATTTT.